The clone carrying this TCR beta chain has a handful of counts. Its antigen remains unidentified. This entry is derived from a study of PD-1 blockade in mismatch repair-deficient tumors. Across the whole study: Enrolled about 2012-2016, patients had progressing, pretreated mismatch repair-deficient cancers of about a dozen types. Whole-study findings and limits: Tumor-resident clones, often absent from pretreatment blood, expanded after pembrolizumab and then contracted.

Germline V gene data show CDR1 as WNHNN and CDR2 as SYGVQD (reference sequence). This CDR3 contains 13 residues. V lost 10 bases to trimming and J lost 9 bases; unmatched junction nucleotides: 10. Some clones are missing from TCRdb's copy, which holds only in-frame ones; the method was immunoSEQ multiplex PCR. The sample carries tens of thousands of clones, about 82% recorded once. TCR sequencing covered a few patients who responded to pembrolizumab. This rearrangement joins TRBV10-1 to TRBJ2-1, with 9 bases fitting TRBD1. Here the sequenced sample was peripheral blood, taken 44 weeks after starting pembrolizumab. The receptor's source is an adult with mismatch repair-deficient cancer. In DNA form, the CDR3 reads TGCGCCACTGGGACAGGGATGACGGGTGAGCAGTTCTTC. It is translated as CATGTGMTGEQFF.